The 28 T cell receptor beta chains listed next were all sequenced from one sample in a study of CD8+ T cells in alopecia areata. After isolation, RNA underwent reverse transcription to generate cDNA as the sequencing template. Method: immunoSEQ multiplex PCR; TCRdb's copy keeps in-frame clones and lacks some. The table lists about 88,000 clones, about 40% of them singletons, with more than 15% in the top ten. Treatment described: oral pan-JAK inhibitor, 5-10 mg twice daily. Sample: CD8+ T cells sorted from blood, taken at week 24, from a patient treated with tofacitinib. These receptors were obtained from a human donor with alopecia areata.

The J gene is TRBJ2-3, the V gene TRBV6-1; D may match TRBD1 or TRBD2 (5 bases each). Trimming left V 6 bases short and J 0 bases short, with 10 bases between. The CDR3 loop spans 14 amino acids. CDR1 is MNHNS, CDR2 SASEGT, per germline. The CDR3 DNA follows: TGTGCCAGCAGCGTAGGGGACAGCACAGATACGCAGTATTTT. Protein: CASSVGDSTDTQYF.

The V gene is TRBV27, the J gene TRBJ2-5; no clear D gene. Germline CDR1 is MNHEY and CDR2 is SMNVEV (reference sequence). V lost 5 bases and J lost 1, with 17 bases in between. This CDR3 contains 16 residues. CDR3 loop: CASSVGPWTSQETQYF. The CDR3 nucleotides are TGTGCCAGCAGTGTAGGACCCTGGACGAGCCAAGAGACCCAGTACTTC.

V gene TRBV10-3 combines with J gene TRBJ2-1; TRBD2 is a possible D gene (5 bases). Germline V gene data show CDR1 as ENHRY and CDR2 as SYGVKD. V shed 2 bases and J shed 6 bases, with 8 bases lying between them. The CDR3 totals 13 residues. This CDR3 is CAISEERANEQFF. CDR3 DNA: TGTGCCATCAGTGAGGAGAGGGCCAATGAGCAGTTCTTC.

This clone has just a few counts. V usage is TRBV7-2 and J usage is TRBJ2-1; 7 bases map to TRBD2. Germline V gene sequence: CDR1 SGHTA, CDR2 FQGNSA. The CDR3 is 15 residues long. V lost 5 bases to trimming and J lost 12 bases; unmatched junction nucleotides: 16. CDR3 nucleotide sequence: TGTGCCAGCAGCCCTGTCGGGGCTAGCGGACCCACGCAGTTCTTC. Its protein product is CASSPVGASGPTQFF. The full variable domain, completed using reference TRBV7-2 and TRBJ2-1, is GAGVSQSPSNKVTEKGKDVELRCDPISGHTALYWYRQSLGQGLEFLIYFQGNSAPDKSGLPSDRFSAERTGGSVSTLTIQRTQQEDSAVYLCASSPVGASGPTQFFGPGTRLTVL.

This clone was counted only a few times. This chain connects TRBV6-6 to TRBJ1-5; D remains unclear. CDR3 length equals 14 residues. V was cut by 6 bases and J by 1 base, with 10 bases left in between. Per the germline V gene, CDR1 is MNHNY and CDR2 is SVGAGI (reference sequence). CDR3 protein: CASSTGTSNQPQHF. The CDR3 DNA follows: TGTGCCAGCAGCACGGGCACGAGCAATCAGCCCCAGCATTTT.

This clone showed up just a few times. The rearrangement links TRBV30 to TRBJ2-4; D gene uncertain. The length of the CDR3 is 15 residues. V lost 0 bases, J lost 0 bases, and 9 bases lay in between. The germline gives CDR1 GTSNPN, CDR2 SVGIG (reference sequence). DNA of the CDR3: TGTGCCTGGAGTGTTAAGGGTATAGCCAAAAACATTCAGTACTTC. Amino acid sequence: CAWSVKGIAKNIQYF.

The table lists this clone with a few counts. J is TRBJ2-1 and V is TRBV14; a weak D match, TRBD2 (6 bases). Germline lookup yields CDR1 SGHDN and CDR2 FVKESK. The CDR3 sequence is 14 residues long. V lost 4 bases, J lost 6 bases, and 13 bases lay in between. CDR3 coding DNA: TGTGCCAGCAGCCCCCAGACTAGTTCCAATGAGCAGTTCTTC. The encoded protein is CASSPQTSSNEQFF.

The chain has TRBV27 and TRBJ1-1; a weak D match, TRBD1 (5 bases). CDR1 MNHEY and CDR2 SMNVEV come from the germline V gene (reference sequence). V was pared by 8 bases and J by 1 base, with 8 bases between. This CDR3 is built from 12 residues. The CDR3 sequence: CASRRGNTEAFF. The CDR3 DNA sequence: TGTGCCAGCCGAAGGGGGAACACTGAAGCTTTCTTT.

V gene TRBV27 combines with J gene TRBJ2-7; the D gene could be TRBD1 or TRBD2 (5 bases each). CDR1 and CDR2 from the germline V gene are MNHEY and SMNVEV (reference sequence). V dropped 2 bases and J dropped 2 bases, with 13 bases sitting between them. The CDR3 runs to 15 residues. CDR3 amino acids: CASSLRGGTPYEQYF. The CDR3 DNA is TGTGCCAGCAGTTTACGAGGTGGGACCCCCTACGAGCAGTACTTC.

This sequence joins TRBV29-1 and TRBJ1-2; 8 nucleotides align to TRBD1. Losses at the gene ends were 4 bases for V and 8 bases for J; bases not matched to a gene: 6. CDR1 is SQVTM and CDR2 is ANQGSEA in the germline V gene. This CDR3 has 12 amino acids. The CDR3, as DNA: TGCAGCGTTGTCCAGGGGGCGGAAGGCTACACCTTC. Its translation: CSVVQGAEGYTF.

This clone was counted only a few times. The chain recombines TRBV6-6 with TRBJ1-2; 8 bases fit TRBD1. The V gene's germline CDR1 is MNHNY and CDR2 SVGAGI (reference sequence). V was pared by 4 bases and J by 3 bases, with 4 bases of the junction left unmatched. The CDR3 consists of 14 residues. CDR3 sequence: CASSSDRGHYGYTF. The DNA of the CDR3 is TGTGCCAGCAGTTCCGACAGGGGACACTATGGCTACACCTTC.

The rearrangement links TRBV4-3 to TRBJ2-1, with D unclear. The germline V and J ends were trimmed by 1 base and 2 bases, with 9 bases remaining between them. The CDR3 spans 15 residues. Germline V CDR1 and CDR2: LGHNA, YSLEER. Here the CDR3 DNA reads TGCGCCAGCAGCCAAGGAACGTCGCCCTACAATGAGCAGTTCTTC. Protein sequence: CASSQGTSPYNEQFF.

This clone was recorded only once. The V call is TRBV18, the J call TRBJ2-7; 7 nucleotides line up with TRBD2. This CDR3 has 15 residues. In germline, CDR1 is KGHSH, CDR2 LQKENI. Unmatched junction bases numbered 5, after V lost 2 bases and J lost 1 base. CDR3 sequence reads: CASSPFKRGSYEQYF. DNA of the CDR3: TGTGCCAGCTCACCATTCAAGCGGGGTTCCTACGAGCAGTACTTC.

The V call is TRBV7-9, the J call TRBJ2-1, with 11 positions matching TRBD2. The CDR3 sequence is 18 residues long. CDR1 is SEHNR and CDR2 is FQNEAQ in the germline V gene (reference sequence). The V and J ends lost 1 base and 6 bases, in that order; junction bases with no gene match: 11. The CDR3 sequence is CASSLETILAGVGNEQFF. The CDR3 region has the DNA TGTGCCAGCAGCTTAGAAACTATACTAGCGGGAGTGGGCAATGAGCAGTTCTTC.

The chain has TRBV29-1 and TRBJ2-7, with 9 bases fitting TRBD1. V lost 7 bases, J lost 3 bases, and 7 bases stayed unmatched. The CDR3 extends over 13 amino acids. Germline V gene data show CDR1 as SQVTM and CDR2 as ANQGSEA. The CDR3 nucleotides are TGCAGCGCCCGGGACAGGGAGTACTACGAGCAGTACTTC. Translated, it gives CSARDREYYEQYF.

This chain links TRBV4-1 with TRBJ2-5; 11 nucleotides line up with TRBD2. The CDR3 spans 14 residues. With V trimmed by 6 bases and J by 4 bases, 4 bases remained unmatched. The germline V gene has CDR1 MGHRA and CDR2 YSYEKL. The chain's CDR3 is CASRTLAGGETQYF. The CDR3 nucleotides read TGCGCCAGCAGAACCCTAGCGGGAGGAGAGACCCAGTACTTC.

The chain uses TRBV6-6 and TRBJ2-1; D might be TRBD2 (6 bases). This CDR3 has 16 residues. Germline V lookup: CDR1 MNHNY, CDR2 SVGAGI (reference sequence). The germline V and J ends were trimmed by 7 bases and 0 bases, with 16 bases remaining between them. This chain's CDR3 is CASTYSSVSSYNEQFF. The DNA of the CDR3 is TGTGCCAGCACCTACTCTAGCGTCAGCTCCTACAATGAGCAGTTCTTC.

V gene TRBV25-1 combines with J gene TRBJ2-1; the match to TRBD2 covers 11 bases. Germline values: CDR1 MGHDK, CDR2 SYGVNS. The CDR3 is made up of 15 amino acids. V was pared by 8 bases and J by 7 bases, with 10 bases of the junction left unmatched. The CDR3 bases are TGTGCCAGCTCCGTAGCGGGAGGGCCGGGGAATGAGCAGTTCTTC. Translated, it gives CASSVAGGPGNEQFF.

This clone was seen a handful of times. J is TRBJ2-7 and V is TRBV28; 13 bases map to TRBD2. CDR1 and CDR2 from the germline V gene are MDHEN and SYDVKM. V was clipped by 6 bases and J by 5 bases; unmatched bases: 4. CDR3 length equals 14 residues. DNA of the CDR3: TGTGCCAGCAGGACTAGCGGGAGGTACAACGAGCAGTACTTC. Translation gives CASRTSGRYNEQYF.

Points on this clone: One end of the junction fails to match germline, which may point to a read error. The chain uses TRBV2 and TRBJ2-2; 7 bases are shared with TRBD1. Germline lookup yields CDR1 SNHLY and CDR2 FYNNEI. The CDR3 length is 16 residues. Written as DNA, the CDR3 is TGTGCCAGCGCCGGACAGGAGATTCGAAACACCAGGGAGCTGTTTTTT. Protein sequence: CASAGQEIRNTRELFF.

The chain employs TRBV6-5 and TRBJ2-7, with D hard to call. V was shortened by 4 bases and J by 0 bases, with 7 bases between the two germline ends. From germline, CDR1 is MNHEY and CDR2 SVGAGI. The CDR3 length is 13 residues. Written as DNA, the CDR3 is TGTGCCAGCAGTTGGGCCAGCTCCTACGAGCAGTACTTC. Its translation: CASSWASSYEQYF.

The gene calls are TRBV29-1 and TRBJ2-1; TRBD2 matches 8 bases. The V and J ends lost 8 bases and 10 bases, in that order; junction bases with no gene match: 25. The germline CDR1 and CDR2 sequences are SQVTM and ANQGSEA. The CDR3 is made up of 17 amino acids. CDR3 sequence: CSSGTSGVPSFDEEQFF. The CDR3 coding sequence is TGCAGCTCCGGAACTAGCGGAGTCCCTTCCTTCGATGAGGAGCAGTTCTTC.

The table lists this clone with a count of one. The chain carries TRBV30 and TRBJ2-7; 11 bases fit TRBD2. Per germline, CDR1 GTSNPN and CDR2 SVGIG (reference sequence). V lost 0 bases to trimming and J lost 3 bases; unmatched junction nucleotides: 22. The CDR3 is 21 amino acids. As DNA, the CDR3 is TGTGCCTGGAGTGTACGTCAGGCGGACCGGAGACTAGCGGGATATCACTACGAGCAGTACTTC. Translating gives CAWSVRQADRRLAGYHYEQYF.

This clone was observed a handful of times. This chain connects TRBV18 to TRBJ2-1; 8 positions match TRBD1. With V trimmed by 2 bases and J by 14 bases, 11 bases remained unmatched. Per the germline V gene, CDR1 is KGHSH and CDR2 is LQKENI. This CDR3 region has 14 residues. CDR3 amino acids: CASSPSEGTGKEFF. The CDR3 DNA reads TGTGCCAGCTCACCAAGCGAAGGGACAGGCAAGGAGTTCTTC.

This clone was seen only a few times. CDR3 protein: CASARRGQDQPQHF. The CDR3 nucleotides are TGTGCCAGTGCTAGGCGGGGTCAGGATCAGCCCCAGCATTTT. This chain uses TRBV19 with TRBJ1-5; D remains unclear. Germline V lookup: CDR1 LNHDA, CDR2 SQIVND (reference sequence). The CDR3 covers 14 residues. V was clipped by 8 bases and J by 5 bases, with 16 bases between them.

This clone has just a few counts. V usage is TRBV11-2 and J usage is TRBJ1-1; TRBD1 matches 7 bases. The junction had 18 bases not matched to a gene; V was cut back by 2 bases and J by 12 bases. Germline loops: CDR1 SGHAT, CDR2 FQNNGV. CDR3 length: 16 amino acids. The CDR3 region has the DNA TGTGCCAGCAGCTTAACGGGCGCGACAGGGTCGGTCGAAACTTTCTTT. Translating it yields CASSLTGATGSVETFF. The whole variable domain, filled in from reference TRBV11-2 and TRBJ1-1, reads EAGVAQSPRYKIIEKRQSVAFWCNPISGHATLYWYQQILGQGPKLLIQFQNNGVVDDSQLPKDRFSAERLKGVDSTLKIQPAKLEDSAVYLCASSLTGATGSVETFFGQGTRLTVV.

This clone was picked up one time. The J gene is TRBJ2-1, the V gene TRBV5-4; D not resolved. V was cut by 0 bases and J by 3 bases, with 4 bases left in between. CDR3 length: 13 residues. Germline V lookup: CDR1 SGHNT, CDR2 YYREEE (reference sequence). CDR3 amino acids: CASSLGNYNEQFF. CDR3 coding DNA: TGTGCCAGCAGCTTGGGCAACTACAATGAGCAGTTCTTC.

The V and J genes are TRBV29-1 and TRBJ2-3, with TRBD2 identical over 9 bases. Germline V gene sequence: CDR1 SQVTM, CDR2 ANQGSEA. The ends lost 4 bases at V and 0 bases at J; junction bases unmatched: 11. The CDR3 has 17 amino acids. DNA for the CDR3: TGCAGCGTTGTATCTAGCGGGATTGAATCTAGCACAGATACGCAGTATTTT. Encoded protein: CSVVSSGIESSTDTQYF.